These T cell receptor beta chains were read from a single sample in a study of molecular identifiers for immune sequencing clone quantification. TCRdb redid the calling of the PCR reads with MiXCR, one entry per CDR3 protein. The sample includes around 65,000 distinct CDR3 sequences, under 20% of them seen just once. The sequenced sample was naive CD8+ T cells from blood, with Jurkat cell RNA spiked in. These receptors came from a human donor in good health. Some libraries in this study had Jurkat cell RNA spiked in. The CDR3 runs from the conserved cysteine through the conserved F or W. A D gene is named only where the DNA matches it firmly. Clone sizes are given selectively: once, few, many, or a class where the clone is expanded.

J gene	V gene	clone size	D gene	CDR3 DNA	CDR3 protein
TRBJ1-1	TRBV5-4	few	.	TGTGCCAGCAGCTTCAAAACTGAGGGAACTGAAGCTTTCTTT	CASSFKTEGTEAFF
TRBJ2-1	TRBV29-1	many	.	TGCAGCGTTGAAGATGTAACATACGAGCAGTTCTTC	CSVEDVTYEQFF
TRBJ2-7	TRBV5-1	.	.	TGCGCCAGCAGCTTGGGACTAGTCTGCGAGCAGTACTTC	CASSLGLVCEQYF
TRBJ2-7	TRBV19	.	.	TGTGCCAGTAGTCCGAACTCACAAGGGGGCTACGAGCAGTACTTC	CASSPNSQGGYEQYF
TRBJ2-1	TRBV27	few	.	TGTGCCAGCAGTTTTGCAGCGGCCGGATACAATGAGCAGTTCTTC	CASSFAAAGYNEQFF
TRBJ2-6	TRBV9	many	.	TGTGCCAGCAGCCCCCCCGCGGCCAACGTCCTGACTTTC	CASSPPAANVLTF
TRBJ2-1	TRBV29-1	many	TRBD2	TGCAGCGTTGAAGGTGTAGCTAGCGGGACCCCAAGCTCCTACAATGAGCAGTTCTTC	CSVEGVASGTPSSYNEQFF
TRBJ2-1	TRBV2	.	.	TGTGCCAGCAGAGCTCCAGTAGAGGGTGACAATGAGCAGTTCTTC	CASRAPVEGDNEQFF
TRBJ1-4	TRBV18	many	TRBD1	TGTGCCAGCTCACCCCGGGACAGCGATAATGAAAAACTGTTTTTT	CASSPRDSDNEKLFF
TRBJ2-2	TRBV6-2/TRBV6-3	many	TRBD2	TGTGCCAGCAGTTACTCGAGCGCGGGAGGGCCAAGGGAGCTGTTTTTT	CASSYSSAGGPRELFF
TRBJ2-7	TRBV10-3	many	TRBD2	TGTGCCATCTTAGATCCGGGACTAGCTAACTACGAGCAGTACTTC	CAILDPGLANYEQYF
TRBJ2-7	TRBV9	few	TRBD2	TGTGCCAGCAGCGTAGTCCCAGCGGGAGGGCCCTACGAGCAGTACTTC	CASSVVPAGGPYEQYF
TRBJ2-1	TRBV12-3/TRBV12-4	many	TRBD2	TGTGCCAGCACTACAGCGGGAGGCCCGGGATATGAGCAGTTCTTC	CASTTAGGPGYEQFF
TRBJ2-1	TRBV7-9	few	.	TGTGCCAGCAGCCTTGACCCGAAGTATGAGCAGTTCTTC	CASSLDPKYEQFF
TRBJ1-1	TRBV7-2	many	TRBD1	TGTGCCAGCAGCTTAACCGGGACAGGGATTACTGAAGCTTTCTTT	CASSLTGTGITEAFF
TRBJ2-5	TRBV3-1	many	.	TGTGCCAGCAGCCAAGGGCTAGCGTCCGGAAAGACCCAGTACTTC	CASSQGLASGKTQYF
TRBJ1-1	TRBV5-6	many	.	TGTGCCAGCAGCTTGTTAGGATCGGCAGGGGTCACTGAAGCTTTCTTT	CASSLLGSAGVTEAFF
TRBJ2-3	TRBV11-2	many	TRBD2	TGTGCCAGCAGCTCGCCCGGGGGGGGGGTAGCAGATACGCAGTATTTT	CASSSPGGGVADTQYF
TRBJ2-7	TRBV20-1	many	TRBD2	TGCAGTGCTAGAGATTCACGGGAGGTAGCGGGAGTAGGCTACGAGCAGTACTTC	CSARDSREVAGVGYEQYF
TRBJ2-7	TRBV2	many	.	TGTGCCAGCAGTACTACAGGGATTACCTTCTACGAGCAGTACTTC	CASSTTGITFYEQYF
TRBJ2-1	TRBV7-2	many	TRBD2	TGTGCCAGCAGCCCCGGGACTAGCGGGGTGAGCTCCTACAATGAGCAGTTCTTC	CASSPGTSGVSSYNEQFF
TRBJ2-5	TRBV20-1	many	.	TGCAGTGCTCCCCGACTAGAATTTGGGGAGACCCAGTACTTC	CSAPRLEFGETQYF
TRBJ2-1	TRBV19	few	TRBD2	TGTGCCAGTAGTATAGCAGGACTAGTGAGCAATGAGCAGTTCTTC	CASSIAGLVSNEQFF
TRBJ2-3	TRBV5-1	.	TRBD2	TGCGCCAGCAGCTCGCGACTAGCGACCTACACAGATGTGCAGTATTTT	CASSSRLATYTDVQYF
TRBJ2-1	TRBV9	many	TRBD1	TGTGCCAGCAGCGTAAGGGACAGGGCCTACAATGAGCAGTTCTTC	CASSVRDRAYNEQFF
TRBJ2-7	TRBV6-1	many	.	TGTGCCAGCAGCTCGGACAGCTCCTACGAGCAGTACTTC	CASSSDSSYEQYF
TRBJ1-2	TRBV19	.	.	TGTGCCAGTAGTATGGGCCAGGGTGTCTATGGCTACACCTTC	CASSMGQGVYGYTF
TRBJ2-3	TRBV27	many	TRBD2	TGTGCCAGCAGCCCCCAGGTAGCGGGAGGGGCAGATACGCAGTATTTT	CASSPQVAGGADTQYF
TRBJ2-7	TRBV5-6	.	.	TGTGCCAGCAGCTTGGTAGGAGGGATGGCCTACGAGCAGTACTTC	CASSLVGGMAYEQYF
TRBJ2-1	TRBV27	.	TRBD2	TGTGCCAGCAGCCTGGGACTAGCGGGAGTCTATGAGCAGTTCTTC	CASSLGLAGVYEQFF
TRBJ2-7	TRBV14	many	.	TGTGCCAGCAGCCATGGGTCGGTCGAGCAGTACTTC	CASSHGSVEQYF
TRBJ2-7	TRBV7-6	many	.	TGTGCCAGCAGCTTAGGAGAGGCGGGTAGCTCCTACGAGCAGTACTTC	CASSLGEAGSSYEQYF
TRBJ2-1	TRBV11-3	.	.	TGTGCCAGCAGCCAAGGGGCTAGCCGGTCCTACAATGAGCAGTTCTTC	CASSQGASRSYNEQFF
TRBJ2-1	TRBV7-9	many	.	TGTGCCAGCAGCCCAGAGCTGTGGGGAGGGGGATGGCAGTTCTTC	CASSPELWGGGWQFF
TRBJ1-1	TRBV12-5	.	.	TGTGCTAGTGGTTTCTGGGAGAACACTGAAGCTTTATTT	CASGFWENTEALF
TRBJ1-2	TRBV5-6	few	TRBD1	TGTGCCAGCAGCTGGATCCGGGACAGACTTCTCTACACCTTC	CASSWIRDRLLYTF
TRBJ2-2	TRBV5-4	many	.	TGTGCCAGCAGCTTCCTCCTAGGAACCGGGGAGCTGTTTTTT	CASSFLLGTGELFF
TRBJ1-1	TRBV12-3/TRBV12-4	many	.	TGTGCCAGCAGTCCAACGCCACCATCCAGGGGAACTGAAGCTTTCTTT	CASSPTPPSRGTEAFF
TRBJ2-2	TRBV7-9	many	TRBD2	TGTGCCAGCAGCCCCCGCGGGGGAAACACCGGGGAGCTGTTTTTT	CASSPRGGNTGELFF
TRBJ1-3	TRBV5-6	many	.	TGTGCCAGCAGCCAGGGTCTAGGGGTCAGGGCTGGAAACACCATATATTTT	CASSQGLGVRAGNTIYF
TRBJ2-5	TRBV27	many	TRBD2	TGTGCCAGCAGTCAAGGACTAGCGGGAGTTGGAGAGACCCAGTACTTC	CASSQGLAGVGETQYF
TRBJ1-4	TRBV3-1	.	TRBD1	TGTGCCAGCAGCCAACTTTCCGGGACAGGGAGGGGAAAACTGTTTTTT	CASSQLSGTGRGKLFF
TRBJ2-7	TRBV28	.	.	TGTGCCAGCAGTTCGGGCCTCGGGACCCTTTACGAGCAGTACTTC	CASSSGLGTLYEQYF
TRBJ2-2	TRBV28	many	.	TGTGCCAGCAGCCATAATAGGTACTCCTACACCGGGGAGCTGTTTTTT	CASSHNRYSYTGELFF
TRBJ2-3	TRBV7-3	many	TRBD2	TGTGCCAGCAGCTCAGGGACTAGCGGCGATACGCAGTATTTT	CASSSGTSGDTQYF
TRBJ2-6	TRBV6-6	many	.	TGTGCCATCCACGGACCCTACTCCCACTCTGGGGCCAACGTCCTGACTTTC	CAIHGPYSHSGANVLTF
TRBJ2-7	TRBV20-1	many	.	TGCAGTGCTACCGGGCCCCTGGTGGACGAGCAGTACTTC	CSATGPLVDEQYF
TRBJ1-1	TRBV27	many	.	TGTGCCAGCAGTTTATCGAGGACCAGCCTTCACACTGAAGCTTTCTTT	CASSLSRTSLHTEAFF
TRBJ1-2	TRBV27	many	TRBD1	TGTGCCAGCAGTCCAGGACAGGGCACGATCTATGGCTACACCTTC	CASSPGQGTIYGYTF
TRBJ1-1	TRBV6-6	.	.	TGTGCCGGCAGTTACAATTCTGGGGCGGCAGCTTCCTTT	CAGSYNSGAAASF
TRBJ2-3	TRBV6-5	many	TRBD2	TGTGCCAGCAGTTACTCTGCGGGAGGGCTCACAGATACGCAGTATTTT	CASSYSAGGLTDTQYF
TRBJ1-5	TRBV3-1	many	.	TGTGCCAGCAGCCAAGAGACCAGCAATCAGCCCCAGCATTTT	CASSQETSNQPQHF
TRBJ2-3	TRBV2	once	TRBD2	TGTGCCAGCCAGGGGGCTAGCGGGAGGGCCAAAGCAGATACGCAGTATTTT	CASQGASGRAKADTQYF
TRBJ2-7	TRBV20-1	many	TRBD2	TGCAGTGCTAGATCCGGGACTAGCTACGAGCAGTACTTC	CSARSGTSYEQYF
TRBJ2-1	TRBV27	many	.	TGTGCCAGCAGGGCCCTTTACAATGAGCAGTTCTTC	CASRALYNEQFF
TRBJ2-3	TRBV12-3/TRBV12-4	many	.	TGTGCCAGCAGCCTGACGGTTCGGGGCACAGATACGCAGTATTTT	CASSLTVRGTDTQYF
TRBJ2-3	TRBV19	many	TRBD2	TGTGCCAGTAGTTACGAGCGGGAGGCAGGAGATACGCAGTATTTT	CASSYEREAGDTQYF
TRBJ2-3	TRBV13	many	.	TGTGCCAGCAGCAACCGACAGATGTCGAGCACAGATACGCAGTATTTT	CASSNRQMSSTDTQYF